This TCR beta chain emerged from a study of cytomegalovirus exposure and HLA in healthy donors. Findings and caveats of the study: Accurate predictions that matched the HLA-A and HLA-B alleles of most subjects were reportedly made from TCR beta sequences. The majority of TCR sequences were rare, yet some public TCRs appeared in many donors.

The ends lost 5 bases at V and 4 bases at J; junction bases unmatched: 5. Germline V gives CDR1 SGHRS, CDR2 YFSETQ. CDR3 length: 14 amino acids. A word on this clone: Its antigen remains unknown.

The PCR ran on 60 Vbeta and 13 Jbeta primers. Measured with immunoSEQ multiplex PCR; TCRdb has only the in-frame clones, and not every one. The repertoire holds about 95,000 clones, with 77% as singletons. The chain carries TRBV5-1 and TRBJ2-2; TRBD1 matches 7 bases. This clonotype originated in a woman in her thirties or forties in good health and CMV-seronegative. Sequenced: PBMCs. The CDR3 DNA reads TGCGCCAGCAGAGGGACAGACTCCACCGGGGAGCTGTTTTTT. Its translation: CASRGTDSTGELFF.